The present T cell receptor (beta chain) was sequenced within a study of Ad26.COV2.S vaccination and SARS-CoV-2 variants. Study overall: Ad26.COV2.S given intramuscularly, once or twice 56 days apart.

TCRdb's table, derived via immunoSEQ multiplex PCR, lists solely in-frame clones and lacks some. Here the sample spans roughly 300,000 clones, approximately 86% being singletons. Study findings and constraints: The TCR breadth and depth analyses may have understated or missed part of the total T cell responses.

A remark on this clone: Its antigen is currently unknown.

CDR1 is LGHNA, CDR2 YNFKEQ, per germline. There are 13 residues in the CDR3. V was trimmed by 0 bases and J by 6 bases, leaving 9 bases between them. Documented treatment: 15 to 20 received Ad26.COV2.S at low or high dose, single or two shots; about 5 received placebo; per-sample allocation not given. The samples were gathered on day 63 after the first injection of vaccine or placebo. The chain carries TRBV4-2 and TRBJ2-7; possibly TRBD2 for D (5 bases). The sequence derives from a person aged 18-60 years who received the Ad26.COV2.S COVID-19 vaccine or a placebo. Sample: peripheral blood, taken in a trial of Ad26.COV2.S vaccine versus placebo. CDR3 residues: CASSQDSGGEQYF. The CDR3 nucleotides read TGTGCCAGCAGCCAAGACTCAGGAGGCGAGCAGTACTTC.